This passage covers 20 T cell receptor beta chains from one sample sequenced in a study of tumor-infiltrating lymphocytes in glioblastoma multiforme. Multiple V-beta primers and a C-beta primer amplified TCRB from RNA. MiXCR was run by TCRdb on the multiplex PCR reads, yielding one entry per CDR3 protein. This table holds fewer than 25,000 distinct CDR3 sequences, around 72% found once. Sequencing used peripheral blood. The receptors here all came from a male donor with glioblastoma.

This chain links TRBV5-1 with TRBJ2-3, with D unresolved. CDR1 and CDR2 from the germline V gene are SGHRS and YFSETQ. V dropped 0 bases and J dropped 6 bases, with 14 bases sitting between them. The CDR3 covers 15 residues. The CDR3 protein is CASSLGLEWSDTQYF. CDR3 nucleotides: TGCGCCAGCAGCTTGGGGCTAGAGTGGAGCGATACGCAGTATTTT.

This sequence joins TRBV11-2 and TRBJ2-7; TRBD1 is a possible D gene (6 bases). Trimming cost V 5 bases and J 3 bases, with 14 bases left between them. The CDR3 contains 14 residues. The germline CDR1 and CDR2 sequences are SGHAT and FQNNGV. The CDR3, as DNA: TGTGCCAGCAGCCCTCAGGGGAAAAGCTACGAGCAGTACTTC. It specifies CASSPQGKSYEQYF.

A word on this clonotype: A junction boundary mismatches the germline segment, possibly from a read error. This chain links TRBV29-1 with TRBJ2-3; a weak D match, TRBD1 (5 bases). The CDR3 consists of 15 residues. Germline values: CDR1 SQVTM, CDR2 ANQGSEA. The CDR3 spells CNVDLRNRLTDTQYF. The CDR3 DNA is TGCAACGTTGATTTAAGGAACAGGCTCACAGATACGCAGTATTTT.

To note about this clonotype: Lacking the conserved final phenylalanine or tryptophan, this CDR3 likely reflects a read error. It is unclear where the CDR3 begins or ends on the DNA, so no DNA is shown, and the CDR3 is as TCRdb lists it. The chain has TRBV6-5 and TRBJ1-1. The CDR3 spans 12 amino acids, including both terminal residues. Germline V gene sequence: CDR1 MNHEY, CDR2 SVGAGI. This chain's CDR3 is CASSYLGTEAYL.

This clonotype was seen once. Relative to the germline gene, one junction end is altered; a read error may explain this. CDR3 sequence: CASTAQNQPKHF. The CDR3 nucleotides are TGTGCCAGCACAGCCCAAAATCAGCCCAAGCACTTT. The rearrangement uses TRBV28 and TRBJ1-5; D not resolved. CDR1 MDHEN and CDR2 SYDVKM come from the germline V gene. The CDR3 is made up of 12 amino acids.

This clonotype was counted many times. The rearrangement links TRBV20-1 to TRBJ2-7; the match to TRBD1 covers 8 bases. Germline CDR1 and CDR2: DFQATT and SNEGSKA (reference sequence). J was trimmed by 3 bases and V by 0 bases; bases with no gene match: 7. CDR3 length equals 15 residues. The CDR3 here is CSARDLTGVIYEQYF. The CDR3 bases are TGCAGTGCTAGAGACCTGACAGGGGTGATCTACGAGCAGTACTTC.

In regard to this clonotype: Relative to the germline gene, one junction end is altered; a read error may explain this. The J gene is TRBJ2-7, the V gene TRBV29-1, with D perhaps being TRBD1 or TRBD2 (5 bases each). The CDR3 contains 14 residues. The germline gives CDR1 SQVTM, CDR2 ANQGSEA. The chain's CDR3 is CSAEDFMRGREQYF. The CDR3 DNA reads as TGCAGCGCTGAAGATTTCATGAGGGGTAGGGAGCAGTACTTC.

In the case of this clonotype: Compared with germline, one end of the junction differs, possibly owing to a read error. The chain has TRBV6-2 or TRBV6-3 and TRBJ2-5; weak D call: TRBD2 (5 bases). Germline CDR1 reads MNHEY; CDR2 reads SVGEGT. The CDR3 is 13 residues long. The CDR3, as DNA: TGTGCTAGCAATTACTCACGGAGGGAGACCCAGTACTTC. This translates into CASNYSRRETQYF.

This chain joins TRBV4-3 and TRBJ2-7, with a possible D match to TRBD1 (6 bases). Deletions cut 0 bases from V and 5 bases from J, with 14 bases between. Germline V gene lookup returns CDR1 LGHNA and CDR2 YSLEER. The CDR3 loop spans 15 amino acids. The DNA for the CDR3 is TGCGCCAGCAGCCAAGACTACAGGGAGCGGAACGAGCAGTACTTC. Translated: CASSQDYRERNEQYF.

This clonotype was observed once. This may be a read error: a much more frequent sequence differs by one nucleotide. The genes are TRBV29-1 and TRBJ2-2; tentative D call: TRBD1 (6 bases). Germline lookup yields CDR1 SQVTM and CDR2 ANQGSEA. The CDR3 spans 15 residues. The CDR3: CSVQTGHPSTGDLFF. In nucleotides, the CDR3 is TGCAGCGTTCAAACGGGACACCCGAGCACCGGGGATCTGTTTTTT.

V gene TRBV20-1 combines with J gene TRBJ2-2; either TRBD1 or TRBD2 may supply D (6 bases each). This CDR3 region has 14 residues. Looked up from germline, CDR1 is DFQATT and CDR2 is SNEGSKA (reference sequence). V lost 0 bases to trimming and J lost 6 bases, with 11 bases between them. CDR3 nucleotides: TGCAGTGCTAGAGAGGGGGGCCCTGCCGGGGAGCTGTTTTTT. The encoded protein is CSAREGGPAGELFF.

Written as DNA, the CDR3 is TGCAGCGTTGTTGGGCTAGCGGCCAATGAGCAGTTCTTC. This encodes CSVVGLAANEQFF. This rearrangement joins TRBV29-1 to TRBJ2-1, with TRBD2 matching over 7 bases. The CDR3 runs 13 residues. Unmatched junction bases numbered 6, after V lost 4 bases and J lost 6 bases. Germline CDR1 SQVTM, CDR2 ANQGSEA.

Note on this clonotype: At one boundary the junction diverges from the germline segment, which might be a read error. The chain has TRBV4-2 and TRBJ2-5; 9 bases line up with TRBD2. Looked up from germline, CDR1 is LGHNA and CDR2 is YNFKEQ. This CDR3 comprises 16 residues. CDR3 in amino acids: CANSRGTSRPQETRYF. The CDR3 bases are TGTGCCAACAGCCGAGGGACTAGCAGACCACAAGAGACCCGGTACTTC.

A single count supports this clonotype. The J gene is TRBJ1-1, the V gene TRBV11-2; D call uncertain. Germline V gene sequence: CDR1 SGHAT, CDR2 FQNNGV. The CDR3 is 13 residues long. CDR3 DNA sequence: TGTGCTATCAGCTTAAGTGTAGTTGATCGGGTTTTCTTT. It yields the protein CAISLSVVDRVFF.

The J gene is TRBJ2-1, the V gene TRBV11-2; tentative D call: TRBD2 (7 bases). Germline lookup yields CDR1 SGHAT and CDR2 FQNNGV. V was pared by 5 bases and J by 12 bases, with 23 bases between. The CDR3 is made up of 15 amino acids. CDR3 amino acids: CASSRGGATYNWQFF. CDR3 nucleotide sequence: TGTGCCAGCAGCCGTGGGGGGGCCACCTACAATTGGCAGTTCTTC.

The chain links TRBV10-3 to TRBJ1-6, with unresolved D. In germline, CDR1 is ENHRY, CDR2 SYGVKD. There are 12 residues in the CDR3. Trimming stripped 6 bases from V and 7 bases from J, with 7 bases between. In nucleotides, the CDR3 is TGTGCCATCAGGGACGGAAATTCACCCCTCCACTTT. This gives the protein CAIRDGNSPLHF.

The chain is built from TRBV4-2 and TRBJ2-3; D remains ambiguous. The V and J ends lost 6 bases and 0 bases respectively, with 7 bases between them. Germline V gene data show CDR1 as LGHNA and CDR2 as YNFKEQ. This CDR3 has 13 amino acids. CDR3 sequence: CASRGASTDTQYF. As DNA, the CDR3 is TGTGCCAGCAGAGGTGCTAGCACAGATACGCAGTATTTT.

CDR3 DNA: TGCAGTGCTAGGAAGTTAATTGGCACTGAAGCTTTCTTT. Its protein is CSARKLIGTEAFF. The chain has TRBV20-1 and TRBJ1-1; D call uncertain. The CDR3 totals 13 residues. The V end lost 3 bases, the J end lost 4 bases, and 12 bases lay between the germline ends. In germline, CDR1 is DFQATT, CDR2 SNEGSKA (reference sequence).

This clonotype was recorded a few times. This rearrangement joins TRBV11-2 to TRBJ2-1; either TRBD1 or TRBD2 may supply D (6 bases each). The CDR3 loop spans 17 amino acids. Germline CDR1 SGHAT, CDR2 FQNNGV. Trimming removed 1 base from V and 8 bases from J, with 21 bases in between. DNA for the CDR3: TGTGCCAGCAGCTTAGGATGGGGGGCAAAGCGTGGGGATGAGCAGTTCTTC. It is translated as CASSLGWGAKRGDEQFF.

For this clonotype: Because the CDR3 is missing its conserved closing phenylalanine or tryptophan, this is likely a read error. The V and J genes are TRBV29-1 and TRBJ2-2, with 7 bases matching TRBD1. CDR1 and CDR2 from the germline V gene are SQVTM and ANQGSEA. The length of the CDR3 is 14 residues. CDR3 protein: CSVETGWDTGELFS. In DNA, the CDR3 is TGTAGCGTAGAGACAGGGTGGGACACCGGGGAGCTGTTTTCT.